The rows below give T cell receptor beta chains drawn from one sample of a study of blood T cell repertoires in COVID-19. The repertoire was sequenced with immunoSEQ multiplex PCR; TCRdb's copy has only in-frame clones and lacks some. The sample includes about 170,000 clones, approximately 83% of them seen just once. The sequenced material came from peripheral blood. The receptors here all came from a human donor with acute or convalescent COVID-19. The donor label of this sample is uncertain. CDR3s include the opening cysteine and the closing phenylalanine or tryptophan. Each record gives: J gene, D gene, clone size, V gene, CDR3 protein, CDR3 DNA. A D gene is named only where the DNA matches it firmly. Clone size is shown for a subset of rows, as once, few, many or a class of expanded clone.

TRBJ1-1 . . TRBV30 CAWRAPTGSTEAFF TGTGCCTGGAGGGCTCCTACAGGGTCTACTGAAGCTTTCTTT
TRBJ2-7 . once TRBV21-1 CASSPPKERGNSYEQYF TGTGCCAGCAGCCCTCCCAAGGAGCGGGGGAATTCCTACGAGCAGTACTTC
TRBJ1-3 . . TRBV9 CASSVESSGNTIYF TGTGCCAGCAGCGTAGAGAGCTCTGGAAACACCATATATTTT
TRBJ1-3 . . TRBV11-2 CASSLVSRFTGNTIYF TGTGCCAGCAGCTTAGTGTCGCGATTCACTGGAAACACCATATATTTT
TRBJ1-1 . . TRBV3-1/TRBV3-2 CASSQVTGGRTEAFF TGTGCCAGCAGCCAAGTCACGGGGGGTAGGACTGAAGCTTTCTTT
TRBJ1-3 TRBD1 . TRBV7-9 CASSFGQGRTNTIYF TGTGCCAGCAGCTTCGGACAGGGGCGTACAAACACCATATATTTT
TRBJ2-5 . once TRBV19 CASNQGRQETQYF TGTGCCAGTAATCAGGGTCGGCAAGAGACCCAGTACTTC
TRBJ1-1 . . TRBV5-1 CASSLDSRAFF TGCGCCAGCAGCTTGGATTCCCGAGCTTTCTTT
TRBJ2-1 TRBD2 once TRBV11-2 CASSVEGTSDNEQFF TGTGCCAGCAGCGTAGAGGGGACTAGTGATAATGAGCAGTTCTTC
TRBJ2-1 TRBD2 many TRBV3-1/TRBV3-2 CASSLGLAGDYEQFF TGTGCCAGCAGCCTTGGACTAGCGGGGGATTATGAGCAGTTCTTC